This T cell receptor beta chain was captured by sequencing in a study of low-dose radiotherapy and immunotherapy resistance in tumors. The overall study: It was 1 Gy per fraction every two weeks that Cohort 2 received, adding up to 13 Gy over 26 weeks.

Primers used for first-strand cDNA, a TRAV- and TRBV-specific set, covered both alpha and beta chains. The PCR that amplified TCRs ran for 15 to 25 cycles, relying on a constant-region primer and a V-primer adapter. mRNA, once isolated, was amplified by in vitro transcription. Using its own MiXCR run on the reads, TCRdb lists one record per CDR3 protein. The sample holds 60,000 to 90,000 distinct CDR3 sequences; less than 40% are singletons and the top ten take over 8.5%. V lost 5 bases and J lost 6, with 13 bases in between. CDR1 LNHDA and CDR2 SQIVND come from the germline V gene (reference sequence). The CDR3 is made up of 13 amino acids. Described time point: before trial treatment. Patients deemed eligible presented with advanced solid tumors lacking tumor-infiltrating lymphocytes. This clonotype occurred many times.

This clonotype was sampled from a female donor with ovarian cancer. V and J are TRBV19 and TRBJ2-5, with unresolved D. The sequencing used PBMCs, collected before treatment. CDR3 amino acids: CASSPRMWQTQYF. The DNA for the CDR3 is TGTGCCAGTAGTCCTCGGATGTGGCAGACCCAGTACTTC.